One sample yielded the 8 T cell receptor beta chains listed below, sequenced in a study of post-analysis software for immune sequencing data. The library was made from cDNA and included unique molecular identifiers. Each CDR3 protein is one row after TCRdb ran MiXCR on the PCR reads. The sample has some 800,000 distinct CDR3 sequences; 46% are singletons. Study-level findings and limits: Roughly 5 TRBV segments, TRBV5-6, TRBV5-1 and TRBV20-1 among them, were found more frequent in patients than controls.

Which antigens these TCRs recognize remains unknown. Specimen: blood. Receptors were obtained from a girl between 5 and 17 years old with multiple sclerosis.

V usage is TRBV12-3 or TRBV12-4 and J usage is TRBJ2-7; 9 nucleotides match TRBD2. The J call may be wrong; the DNA end is better matched by TRBJ2-5. This CDR3 is 15 amino acids long. CDR3 nucleotide sequence: TGTGCCAGCAGTTTTGGCGGGAGGGGCCCAGAGACCCAGTACTTC. It yields the protein CASSFGGRGPETQYF.

This rearrangement joins TRBV10-3 to TRBJ1-1, with D hard to call. Germline V gives CDR1 ENHRY, CDR2 SYGVKD. Trimming cost V 8 bases and J 6 bases, with 19 bases left between them. The CDR3 totals 14 residues. The CDR3 spells CAIQDGGLGAEAFF. The CDR3 region has the DNA TGTGCCATCCAGGACGGAGGGCTCGGCGCTGAAGCTTTCTTT.

This clonotype appeared a few times. The CDR3 DNA sequence: TGTGCCGTTAACGGCGGACTAGCGGTCTCGAATGAGCAGTTCTTC. Its translation: CAVNGGLAVSNEQFF. The chain has TRBV6-2 or TRBV6-3 and TRBJ2-1; 10 bases map to TRBD2. Germline V lookup: CDR1 MNHEY, CDR2 SVGEGT. V gave up 11 bases and J gave up 7 bases; unmatched junction bases: 14. CDR3 length: 15 amino acids.

The table lists this clonotype with a count of one. The chain recombines TRBV24-1 with TRBJ1-5, with D uncertain. The CDR3 length is 14 residues. Germline CDR1 and CDR2: KGHDR and SFDVKD. With 0 bases removed from V and 0 bases from J, the gap between germline ends came to 2 bases. The CDR3 sequence is CATSDLHSNQPQHF. Here the CDR3 DNA reads TGTGCCACCAGTGATTTGCATAGCAATCAGCCCCAGCATTTT.

The chain uses TRBV2 and TRBJ2-6, with D unresolved. CDR3 length equals 13 residues. Per germline, CDR1 SNHLY and CDR2 FYNNEI. Trimming pared 8 bases from V and 2 bases from J, leaving 7 bases between. CDR3 protein: CASYETGANVLTF. DNA of the CDR3: TGTGCCAGCTACGAGACTGGGGCCAACGTCCTGACTTTC.

As to this clonotype: A read error may account for a junction end that differs from germline. The chain combines TRBV11-2 with TRBJ1-6; the match to TRBD1 covers 8 bases. CDR1 and CDR2 (germline): SGHAT, FQNNGV. The CDR3 consists of 15 residues. The CDR3 region is CASGLERNRGSPLHF. CDR3 bases: TGTGCCAGCGGCTTAGAGAGGAACAGGGGGTCACCCCTCCACTTT.

This chain connects TRBV7-9 to TRBJ1-2, with 8 bases that match TRBD1. Losses at the gene ends were 2 bases for V and 12 bases for J; bases not matched to a gene: 8. CDR3 size: 13 residues. Germline V gene sequence: CDR1 SEHNR, CDR2 FQNEAQ (reference sequence). The CDR3 protein is CASSLSGTGADTF. The DNA of the CDR3 is TGTGCCAGCAGCTTATCCGGGACAGGCGCCGACACCTTC.

This chain links TRBV29-1 with TRBJ1-2; D is undetermined. The CDR3 is 13 amino acids. Per germline, CDR1 SQVTM and CDR2 ANQGSEA. V lost 6 bases and J 8 bases, leaving 19 bases between the germline ends. CDR3 DNA: TGCAGCGTCCAAACGGTTGGCCCCGGAGGCTACACCTTC. Its translation is CSVQTVGPGGYTF.